Listed below are T cell receptor beta chains from one sample, sequenced in a study of T cell responses to AZD1222 COVID-19 vaccine. Here immunoSEQ multiplex PCR was the method, and the copy in TCRdb shows in-frame clones only, minus some. The profile covers some 95,000 clones, with 65% to 90% appearing a single time and about 6% taken by the ten largest. The sample consisted of peripheral blood, taken on day 0 of AZD1222 vaccination. The source is an adult in good health. Both conserved end residues are part of each CDR3. Fields, in order: D gene, J gene, V gene, clone size, CDR3 protein, CDR3 DNA. A D gene is named only where the DNA matches it firmly. A row's size may be missing; if present it is once, few, many or a size class.

>TRBD2|TRBJ2-5|TRBV3-1/TRBV3-2|.
CASSQDGGGETQYF
TGTGCCAGCAGCCAAGATGGGGGAGGGGAGACCCAGTACTTC
>.|TRBJ1-3|TRBV9|.
CASSVVPDSGNTIYF
TGTGCCAGCAGCGTAGTCCCGGACTCTGGAAACACCATATATTTT
>.|TRBJ2-6|TRBV27|.
CASSSRRSGANVLTF
TGTGCCAGCAGTTCTAGGAGGTCTGGGGCCAACGTCCTGACTTTC
>.|TRBJ1-2|TRBV29-1|.
CSVISEFYGYTF
TGCAGCGTTATTTCGGAATTCTATGGCTACACCTTC
>.|TRBJ1-6|TRBV27|.
CASSAGATYNSPLHF
TGTGCCAGCTCCGCTGGGGCCACCTATAATTCACCCCTCCACTTT
>TRBD1|TRBJ1-2|TRBV27|once
CASSPRAGGARGYTF
TGTGCCAGCAGTCCCCGCGCAGGGGGGGCGCGGGGCTACACCTTC
>TRBD1|TRBJ2-7|TRBV4-1|.
CASSPDRGLDEQYF
TGCGCCAGCAGCCCGGACAGGGGGCTGGACGAGCAGTACTTC
>.|TRBJ1-1|TRBV7-3|.
CASSSVGGGTEAFF
TGTGCCAGCAGCTCCGTTGGTGGGGGCACTGAAGCTTTCTTT
>.|TRBJ1-5|TRBV21-1|.
CASIPGSNQPQHF
TGTGCCAGCATCCCGGGGAGCAATCAGCCCCAGCATTTT
>.|TRBJ2-7|TRBV27|.
CASSLSSGYEQYF
TGTGCCAGCAGTTTATCTTCAGGGTACGAGCAGTACTTC
>.|TRBJ2-7|TRBV5-6|.
CASSFGGILLGDEQYF
TGTGCCAGCAGCTTTGGGGGCATACTACTAGGCGACGAGCAGTACTTC
>.|TRBJ2-6|TRBV30|.
CASATSGANVLTF
TGTGCCTCCGCAACCTCTGGGGCCAACGTCCTGACTTTC
>.|TRBJ1-1|TRBV5-1|.
CASSSGQGNTEAFF
TGCGCCAGCAGCTCGGGACAAGGGAACACTGAAGCTTTCTTT
>.|TRBJ2-2|TRBV3-1/TRBV3-2|.
CASSQDWNRGELFF
TGTGCCAGCAGCCAAGATTGGAATCGAGGGGAGCTGTTTTTT
>.|TRBJ1-1|TRBV9|.
CASRQDGVSTEAFF
TGTGCCAGCAGACAAGATGGGGTCAGCACTGAAGCTTTCTTT
>.|TRBJ2-3|TRBV18|.
CASSPPGHQYTDTQYF
TGTGCCAGCTCACCACCGGGACACCAATACACAGATACGCAGTATTTT
>TRBD2|TRBJ2-1|TRBV19|once
CASSIKGSGSRLVF
TGTGCCAGTAGTATCAAGGGGAGCGGGAGCCGGTTGGTCTTC
>.|TRBJ2-1|TRBV20-1|.
CSARKFNEQFF
TGCAGTGCCAGGAAATTCAATGAGCAGTTCTTC
>.|TRBJ1-2|TRBV7-2|.
CASGAASGSQNYGYTF
TGTGCCAGCGGGGCGGCGAGTGGTTCGCAGAACTATGGCTACACCTTC
>.|TRBJ1-1|TRBV25-1|.
CASSDHQNTEAFF
TGTGCCAGCAGTGATCACCAGAACACTGAAGCTTTCTTT
>TRBD2|TRBJ2-1|TRBV11-2|.
CASSSLAGGNEQFF
TGTGCCAGCAGTTCACTAGCGGGGGGCAATGAGCAGTTCTTC
>.|TRBJ2-1|TRBV24-1|.
CATGTDFDSEQFF
TGTGCCACCGGGACCGACTTCGACAGTGAGCAGTTCTTC
>.|TRBJ1-5|TRBV15|.
CATSRGTFQHNQPQHF
TGTGCCACCAGCAGAGGAACCTTCCAGCACAATCAGCCCCAGCATTTT
>.|TRBJ2-3|TRBV29-1|.
CSVDGWGNMADTQYF
TGCAGCGTAGATGGTTGGGGCAACATGGCAGATACGCAGTATTTT
>.|TRBJ2-1|TRBV4-2|.
CASSQERHSDNEQFF
TGTGCCAGCAGCCAAGAGCGGCACTCCGACAATGAGCAGTTCTTC
>.|TRBJ1-6|TRBV5-6|.
CATQSGPSNSPLHF
TGTGCCACCCAGTCGGGGCCCTCAAATTCACCCCTCCACTTT
>TRBD1|TRBJ1-1|TRBV12-3/TRBV12-4|.
CASGQGPPAFF
TGTGCCAGCGGACAGGGACCGCCGGCTTTCTTT